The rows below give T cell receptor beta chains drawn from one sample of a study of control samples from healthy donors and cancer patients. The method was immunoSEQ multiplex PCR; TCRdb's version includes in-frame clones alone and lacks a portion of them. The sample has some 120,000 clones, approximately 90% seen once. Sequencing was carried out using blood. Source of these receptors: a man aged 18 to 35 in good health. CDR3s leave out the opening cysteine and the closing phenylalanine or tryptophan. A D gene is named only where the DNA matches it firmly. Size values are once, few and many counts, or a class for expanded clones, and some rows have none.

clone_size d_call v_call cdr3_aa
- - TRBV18 ASSPGRGMSEAF
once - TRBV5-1 ASSLVPNYGYT
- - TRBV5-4 ASSLIEGRKAF
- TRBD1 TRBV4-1 ASSHRNWGQRKYGYT
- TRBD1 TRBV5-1 ASSLKTGGVIEAF
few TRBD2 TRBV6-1 ASSEGTSGSYEQY
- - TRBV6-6 ASSYGRTESNQPQH
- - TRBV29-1 SVRREQNQPQH
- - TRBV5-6 ASSFDRPYGYT
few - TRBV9 ASSPNGNTIY
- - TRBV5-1 ASSLDLREGNEQF
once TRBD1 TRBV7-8 ASSLAQGGSGEKLF
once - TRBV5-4 ASSLLPDANTEAF